This T cell receptor (beta chain) was recorded in a study of breast tumors, draining lymph nodes, adjacent tissues (TCRdb year 2016). For context, the study as a whole: Breast cancer patients provided tumor, adjacent nontumor tissue and axillary lymph nodes, and the study compared the TCR beta repertoires across these three sources. In human breast cancer, the study set out to evaluate how tumor, surrounding tissue and draining lymph node repertoires relate to one another and whether T cells may move between these sites. Summary of the overall study and its limitations: Tumor and nontumor tissue repertoires were significantly more similar in luminal-like than in basal-like breast cancer. Tumor T-cell repertoires showed less diversity than lymph node repertoires and more diversity than nontumor tissue repertoires, and tumor T-cell repertoires showed preferential V and J gene usage. A scenario in which most tumor T cells derive from the lymph node and then expand within tumor tissue was judged to be consistent with the data. The conclusion that tumor T cells originate in lymph nodes was presented as consistent with a hypothesis rather than as directly demonstrated.

As concerns this clonotype: This receptor's antigen is unknown. This may be a read error, as it is one base from a much larger clone.

Lymph node samples were obtained from the axillary draining lymph nodes of breast cancer patients. These reads were obtained on an Illumina HiSeq 2000. TCR beta chain libraries were generated by multiplex PCR amplification. The amplified TCR beta chain products were analyzed by high-throughput sequencing. The raw public reads went through TCRdb reprocessing: fastp at Q25, MiXCR clone calling, in-frame beta chains kept. Rows matching on CDR3 protein sequence are summarized as one entry with the most common DNA and genes. For this sample the table gives 150,000 to 200,000 distinct CDR3 sequences, of which approximately 30% were detected only once. Jointly, the top ten make up approximately 4.3% of the sample. The sequenced material came from axillary lymph node tissue. The sequence came from a female donor with breast cancer. Some clones in this sample may be carry-over from other donors' samples.

The nucleotides read TGTGCCAGCGGCATTGCGGGGGTTGAAATCACCGGGGAGCTGTTTTTT. Translated, it gives CASGIAGVEITGELFF. This sequence uses TRBV5-6 and TRBJ2-2, with 7 junctional bases fitting TRBD2. V has 7 bases trimmed and J has 4 bases trimmed; junction bases matching no gene number 13. Looking up the germline V gene yields CDR1 SGHDT and CDR2 YYEEEE. The cysteine opens and the phenylalanine closes a CDR3 of 16 amino acids. Only CDR3 DNA remains: 48 bases, in frame from the first base.